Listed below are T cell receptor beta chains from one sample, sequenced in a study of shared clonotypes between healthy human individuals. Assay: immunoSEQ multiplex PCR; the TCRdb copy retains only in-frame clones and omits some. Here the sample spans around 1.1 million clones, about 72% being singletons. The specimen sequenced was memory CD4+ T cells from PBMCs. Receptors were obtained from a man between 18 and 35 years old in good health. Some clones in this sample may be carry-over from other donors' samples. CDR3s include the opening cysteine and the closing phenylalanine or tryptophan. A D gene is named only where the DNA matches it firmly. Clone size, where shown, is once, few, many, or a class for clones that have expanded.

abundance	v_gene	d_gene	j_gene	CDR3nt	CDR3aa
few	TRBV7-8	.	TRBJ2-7	TGTGCCAGCAGCTCCCGACAGAGTTCCTACGAGCAGTACTTC	CASSSRQSSYEQYF
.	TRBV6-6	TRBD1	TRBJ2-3	TGTGCCAGCACAAGGACAGGGGAGTGGGGTACGCAGTATTTT	CASTRTGEWGTQYF
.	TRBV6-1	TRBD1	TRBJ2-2	TGTGCCAGCAGGTCGGGACAGGGGGCGACCGGGGAGCTGTTTTTT	CASRSGQGATGELFF
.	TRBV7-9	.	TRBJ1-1	TGTGCCAGCAGCTTAGTCGGGGGGAATACTGAAGCTTTCTTT	CASSLVGGNTEAFF
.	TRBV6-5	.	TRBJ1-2	TGTGCCAGCACCGGGACTTGGGAGGAAGCCACCTTC	CASTGTWEEATF
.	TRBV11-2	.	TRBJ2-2	TGTGCCAGCAGTCGGGACTCGCCCGCCGGGGAGCTGTTTTTT	CASSRDSPAGELFF
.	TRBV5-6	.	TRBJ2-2	TGTGCCAGCAGCTCCCGAAAGGCGGGAAGAGCCACCGGGGAGCTGTTTTTT	CASSSRKAGRATGELFF
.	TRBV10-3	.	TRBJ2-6	TGTGCCATCAGGGAGACGCCCTCTGGGGCCAACGTCCTGACTTTC	CAIRETPSGANVLTF
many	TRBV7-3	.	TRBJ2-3	TGTGCCAGCAGCCGTTCTAGGGCAGATACGCAGTATTTT	CASSRSRADTQYF
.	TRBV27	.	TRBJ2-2	TGTGCCAGCAGATCGCAGCACACCGGGGAGCTGTTTTTT	CASRSQHTGELFF
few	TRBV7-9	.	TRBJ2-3	TGTGCCAGCAGCTTAGAGGGGACGGGAACAGATACGCAGTATTTT	CASSLEGTGTDTQYF
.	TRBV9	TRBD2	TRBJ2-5	TGTGCCAGCAGCCGGAACCCGGGACTAGCGGGAGGGCTGGAGACCCAGTACTTC	CASSRNPGLAGGLETQYF
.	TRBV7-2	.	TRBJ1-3	TGTGCCAGCAGCTTAAATCGGGACACCATATATTTT	CASSLNRDTIYF
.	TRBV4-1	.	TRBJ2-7	TGCGCCAGCAGCCACCCCGGACAGAGCTCCTACGAGCAGTACTTC	CASSHPGQSSYEQYF
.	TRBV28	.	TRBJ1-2	TGTGCCAGCAGTGATTACAGGGCGGGCGGCTACACCTTC	CASSDYRAGGYTF
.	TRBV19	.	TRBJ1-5	TGTGCCAGTAGTTTCCGGAGCAATCAGCCCCAGCATTTT	CASSFRSNQPQHF
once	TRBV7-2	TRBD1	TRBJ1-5	TGTGCCAGCAGCTTATTGGCAGGGGGCCGCAATCAGCCCCAGCATTTT	CASSLLAGGRNQPQHF
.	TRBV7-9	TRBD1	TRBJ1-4	TGTGCCAGCAGCCCCCGGGACAGGGTTAATGAAAAACTGTTTTTT	CASSPRDRVNEKLFF
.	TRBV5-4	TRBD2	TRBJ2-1	TGTGCCAGCAGCTCACGACTAGCGGGAGAGGATGAGCAGTTCTTC	CASSSRLAGEDEQFF
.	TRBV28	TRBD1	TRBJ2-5	TGTGCCAGCAGTCCCGGGACAGGGGGCGGTTTAACAGAGACCCAGTACTTC	CASSPGTGGGLTETQYF
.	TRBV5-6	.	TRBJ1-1	TGTGCCAGCAGCTTATTGTTTAACACTGAAGCTTTCTTT	CASSLLFNTEAFF
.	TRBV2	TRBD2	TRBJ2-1	TGTGCCAGCGCGGCAGGGCTAGCGGCCTACAATGAGCAGTTCTTC	CASAAGLAAYNEQFF
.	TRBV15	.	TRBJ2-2	TGTGCCACCAGCAGAGATGCGGGACAGAGCACCGGGGAGCTGTTTTTT	CATSRDAGQSTGELFF
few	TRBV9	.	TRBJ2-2	TGTGCCAGCAGCCTTGGGGATAGTTTTTCCGGGGAGCTGTTTTTT	CASSLGDSFSGELFF
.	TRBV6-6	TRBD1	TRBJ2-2	TGTGCCAGCAGTAATAGACAGGGGGCGGGCACCGGGGAGCTGTTTTTT	CASSNRQGAGTGELFF
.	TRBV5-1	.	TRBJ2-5	TGCGCCAGCAGTTCTATCGGGAGCCTAGGGGAGACCCAGTACTTC	CASSSIGSLGETQYF
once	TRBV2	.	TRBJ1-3	TGTGCCAGCAGTGAATCAAATGGGTCTGGAAACACCATATATTTT	CASSESNGSGNTIYF
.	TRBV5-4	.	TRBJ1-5	TGTGCCAGCAGCTTGGGTGGGTTGGGTCAGCCCCAGCATTTT	CASSLGGLGQPQHF
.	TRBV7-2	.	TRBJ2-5	TGTGCCAGCAGCTTATTTTACGGGACAAATTCCCAAGAGACCCAGTACTTC	CASSLFYGTNSQETQYF
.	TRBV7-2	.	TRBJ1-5	TGTGCCAGCAAAAAGGGGGTGGGTCAGCCCCAGCATTTT	CASKKGVGQPQHF
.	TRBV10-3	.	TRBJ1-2	TGTGCCATCAGTGGGACAGCGACTGATGGCTACACCTTC	CAISGTATDGYTF
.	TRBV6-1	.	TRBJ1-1	TGTGCCAGCAGTGTCGGGGGGGCGCGGACTGAAGCTTTCTTT	CASSVGGARTEAFF
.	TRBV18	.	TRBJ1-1	TGTGCCAGCTCACCAGAGGGTGGTACTGAAGCTTTCTTT	CASSPEGGTEAFF
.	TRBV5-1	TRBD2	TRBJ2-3	TGCGCCAGCAGCACCAACGGACGGATGACTAGCGGGAGCACAGATACGCAGTATTTT	CASSTNGRMTSGSTDTQYF
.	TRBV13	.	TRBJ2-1	TGTGCCAGCAGCCCTGGAATCACTACCAATGAGCAGTTCTTC	CASSPGITTNEQFF
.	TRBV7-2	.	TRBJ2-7	TGTGCCAGCAGCTTAGTGGCGGGAACCTTTGAGCAGTACTTC	CASSLVAGTFEQYF
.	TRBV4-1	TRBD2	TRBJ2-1	TGCGCCAGCAGCCAAGAGCCCAGCGGGGTATACAATGAGCAGTTCTTC	CASSQEPSGVYNEQFF
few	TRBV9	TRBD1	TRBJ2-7	TGTGCCAGCAGCGCGACCAAGGGGCTGAGGGACAGTAACTACGAGCAGTACTTC	CASSATKGLRDSNYEQYF
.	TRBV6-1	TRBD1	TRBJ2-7	TGTGCCAGTTTCCGGGACAGGGAGTCGCGCGAGCAGTACTTC	CASFRDRESREQYF
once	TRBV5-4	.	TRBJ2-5	TGTGCCAGCAGCCGACAGGAACTCCCAGAGACCCAGTACTTC	CASSRQELPETQYF
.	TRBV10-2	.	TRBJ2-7	TGCGCCAGCAGTGAGGAAGGTAACGAGTACTTC	CASSEEGNEYF
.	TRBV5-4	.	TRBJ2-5	TGTGCCAGCAGCTTTTCCGGGACCCCTTCGGCCCAGTACTTC	CASSFSGTPSAQYF
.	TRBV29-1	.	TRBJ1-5	TGCAGCGTTGCCGGGACCAACAATCAGCCCCAGCATTTT	CSVAGTNNQPQHF
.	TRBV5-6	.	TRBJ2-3	TGTGCCAGCAGCTTAGGGGCGGGAAGGACAGATACGCAGTATTTT	CASSLGAGRTDTQYF
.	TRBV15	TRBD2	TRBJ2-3	TGTGCCACCAGCAGAGAGGGGGTAACTAGCGGGAGGAAAGATACGCAGTATTTT	CATSREGVTSGRKDTQYF
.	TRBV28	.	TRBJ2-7	TGTGCCAGCGCCTTAACCCCGGGGTCCACCTACGAGCAGTACTTC	CASALTPGSTYEQYF
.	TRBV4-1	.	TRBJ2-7	TGCGCCAGCAGCCGGGCCGGGACGGAGACCTACGAGCAGTACTTC	CASSRAGTETYEQYF
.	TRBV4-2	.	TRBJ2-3	TGTGCCAGCAGCCAAGTCGGCGGGAAAGCTTACACAGATACGCAGTATTTT	CASSQVGGKAYTDTQYF
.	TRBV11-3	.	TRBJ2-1	TGTGCCAGCAGCTTACTAGCAGGCAATGAGCAGTTCTTC	CASSLLAGNEQFF
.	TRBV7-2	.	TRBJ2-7	TGTGCCAGCAGCTTAGTCCGGACAGCTAGCTACGAGCAGTACTTC	CASSLVRTASYEQYF
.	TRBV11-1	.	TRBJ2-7	TGTGCCAGCAGCAAGAGGGGAATTGGTTCCGCAAAGTACTTC	CASSKRGIGSAKYF
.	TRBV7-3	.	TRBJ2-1	TGTGCCAGCAGCCCCGGAACTAGATCCTACAATGAGCAGTTCTTC	CASSPGTRSYNEQFF
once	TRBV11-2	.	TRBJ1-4	TGTGCCAGCAGCTCCGGAGGAGCATTGAATGAAAAACTGTTTTTT	CASSSGGALNEKLFF
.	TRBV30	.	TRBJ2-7	TGTGCCTGGAATCCCCCCAGGGCGGGGACCGCCGAGCAGTACTTC	CAWNPPRAGTAEQYF
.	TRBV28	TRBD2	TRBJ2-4	TGTGCCAGCAGAGGCGGGGGAGGGTTGGCCAAAAACATTCAGTACTTC	CASRGGGGLAKNIQYF
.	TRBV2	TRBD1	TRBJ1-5	TGTGCCAGCAGGGGACAGCGGGTAGGTCAGCCCCAGCATTTT	CASRGQRVGQPQHF
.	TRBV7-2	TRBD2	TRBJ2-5	TGTGCCAGCAGCTGGCGCCGACTAGCGGGAGAAGAGACCCAGTACTTC	CASSWRRLAGEETQYF
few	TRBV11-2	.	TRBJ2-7	TGTGCCAGCAGCTTCGGGCGGGGCTACGAGCAGTACTTC	CASSFGRGYEQYF
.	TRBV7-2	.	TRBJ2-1	TGTGCCAGCAGCTTAACGGTAGGGAATGAGCAGTTCTTC	CASSLTVGNEQFF